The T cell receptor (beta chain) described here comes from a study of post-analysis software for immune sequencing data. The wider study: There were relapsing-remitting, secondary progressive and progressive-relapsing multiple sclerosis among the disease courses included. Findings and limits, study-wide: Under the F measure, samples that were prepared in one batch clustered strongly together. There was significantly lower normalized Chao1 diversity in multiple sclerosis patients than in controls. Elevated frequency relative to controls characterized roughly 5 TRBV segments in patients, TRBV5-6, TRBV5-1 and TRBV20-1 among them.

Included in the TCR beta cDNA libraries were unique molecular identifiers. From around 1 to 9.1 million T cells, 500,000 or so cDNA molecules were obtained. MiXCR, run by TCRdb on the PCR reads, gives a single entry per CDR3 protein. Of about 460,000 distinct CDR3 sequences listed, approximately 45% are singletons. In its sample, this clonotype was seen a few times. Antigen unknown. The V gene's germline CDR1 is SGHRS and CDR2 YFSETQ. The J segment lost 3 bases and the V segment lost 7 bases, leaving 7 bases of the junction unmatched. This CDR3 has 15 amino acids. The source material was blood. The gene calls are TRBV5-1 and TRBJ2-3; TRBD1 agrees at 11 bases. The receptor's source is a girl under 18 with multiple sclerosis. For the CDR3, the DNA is TGCGCCAGCGGATCCGGGACAGGGGGAACAGATACGCAGTATTTT. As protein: CASGSGTGGTDTQYF.